This entry features one T cell receptor (beta chain) sequence. Its matching antigen is unknown. This entry belongs to a study of identical twins. Findings of the study overall: Less excess twin sharing appeared in beta out-of-frame sequences. There was an excess of low generation probability in the out-of-frame alpha sequences that twins shared.

From the 5' RACE reads, TCRdb called clonotypes with MiXCR, one entry per CDR3 protein. The top ten hold over 10% of the sample, which has approximately 700,000 distinct CDR3 sequences, 15% to 20% seen once. These data were also reused for a study on T cells expressing NK-cell markers. In that study: HCMV specificity of the expanded NKG2C+ T cell clones stayed unclear.

The source material was PBMCs. The receptor was isolated from a woman under 30 in good health.

CDR3 region: CSARDHFGNNYGYTF. The CDR3 nucleotides are TGCAGTGCTAGAGATCATTTCGGGAATAACTATGGCTACACCTTC. J is TRBJ1-2 and V is TRBV20-1; D gene uncertain. Trimming took off 0 bases at V and 1 base at J, with 12 bases between the two ends. This CDR3 spans 15 amino acids. Germline CDR1 DFQATT, CDR2 SNEGSKA (reference sequence).